Listed below are T cell receptor beta chains from one sample, sequenced in a study of blood T cell repertoires in COVID-19. Repertoires were generated with immunoSEQ multiplex PCR, while TCRdb's copy carries only in-frame clones and drops some. This sample yields under 450,000 clones, of which about four fifths are seen a single time; 5% to 5.5% belongs to the top ten. Material: PBMCs or T cells enriched from blood (not recorded which). All receptors derive from a woman between 50 and 59 years old who had recovered from COVID-19. Both conserved end residues are trimmed from each CDR3. The order of the fields is V gene, CDR3 protein.

TRBV13 | ASSLKGRGLAGVSSYEQY
TRBV7-2 | ASSPMRGSGGQETQY
TRBV19 | ASRLTGQPNYGYT
TRBV7-2 | ASSLLSGLDTQY
TRBV6-5 | ASSATGTATEAF
TRBV6-2/TRBV6-3 | ASSSGPTRVTNEKLF
TRBV12-5 | ASGRGDNEQF
TRBV7-2 | ASSSRQGSYNSPLH
TRBV11-3 | ASSKGRGFTGELF
TRBV4-1 | ASRGDSSTGELF
TRBV2 | ASSGVREGGNEKLF
TRBV9 | ASGDYNTEAF
TRBV30 | AWTPPRVSYNSPLH
TRBV7-2 | ASSSRTGGAWETQY
TRBV25-1 | ASSESAYAEAF
TRBV29-1 | SVLETAGTDTQY
TRBV20-1 | SASLADNQPQH
TRBV3-1/TRBV3-2 | ASSQDLTRYGYT
TRBV28 | ASRSPSNTGELF
TRBV7-9 | ASSLDGQGGQPQH
TRBV5-8 | ASSPYGQGGRIEQY
TRBV10-3 | AISPGGAVVSGYT
TRBV9 | ASSVGPTGPGELF
TRBV2 | ASSPMPSGRYNEQF
TRBV4-1 | ASSQDPGGMYGYT
TRBV7-2 | ASSLGQPSPTDEQF
TRBV27 | ASSSAGTYNEQF
TRBV5-1 | AHRRGPNTGELF